The 14 T cell receptor beta chains reported below all come from one sample, sequenced in a study of shared clonotypes between healthy human individuals. Generated by immunoSEQ multiplex PCR, the TCRdb table keeps only in-frame clones and is missing some. The table includes 2 million to 2.5 million clones, approximately 90% detected once. Sequenced input: naive CD4+ T cells from PBMCs. Subset denoted: CD45RA+ positively selected. Receptors were obtained from a man aged 18 to 30 in good health. Some clones in this sample may be carry-over from other donors' samples.

The rearrangement links TRBV11-2 to TRBJ2-3, with D possibly being TRBD2 (5 bases). Germline V gives CDR1 SGHAT, CDR2 FQNNGV. Trimming stripped 8 bases from V and 0 bases from J, with 12 bases between. This CDR3 is built from 14 residues. CDR3 coding DNA: TGTGCCAGCGGCTCTAGCACTAGCACAGATACGCAGTATTTT. The encoded protein is CASGSSTSTDTQYF.

This sequence joins TRBV9 and TRBJ1-3; D remains unclear. The CDR3 sequence is 14 residues long. In germline, CDR1 is SGDLS, CDR2 YYNGEE. The V and J ends lost 3 bases and 7 bases respectively, with 14 bases between them. CDR3 bases: TGTGCCAGCAGCGAGATGGTCCTGGCCAACACCATATATTTT. Protein: CASSEMVLANTIYF.

The count of this clone is one. The sample contains more than one DNA sequence encoding this CDR3. This chain links TRBV4-2 with TRBJ2-7, with 11 bases identical to TRBD2. Germline-derived CDR1 and CDR2 are LGHNA and YNFKEQ. CDR3 length: 15 amino acids. Unmatched junction bases numbered 2, after V lost 0 bases and J lost 4 bases. In DNA, the CDR3 is TGTGCCAGCAGCCAAGAACTAGCGGGGGCTTACGAGCAGTACTTC. Its translation is CASSQELAGAYEQYF.

V usage is TRBV28 and J usage is TRBJ2-7; perhaps TRBD1 as D (6 bases). Germline CDR1 MDHEN, CDR2 SYDVKM. The CDR3 totals 13 residues. V lost 9 bases, J lost 6 bases, and 18 bases lay in between. CDR3 coding DNA: TGTGCCAGTACTAGACACAGGGTGGCCGAGCAGTACTTC. Amino acids: CASTRHRVAEQYF.

This chain links TRBV5-1 with TRBJ1-2, with 7 bases fitting TRBD1. The CDR3 spans 16 residues. Germline assignment: CDR1 SGHRS and CDR2 YFSETQ. Trimming at V came to 4 bases and at J to 4 bases, leaving 13 bases not matched to a gene. The CDR3 protein is CASSQGGTRSGYGYTF. For the CDR3, the DNA is TGCGCCAGCAGCCAGGGGGGCACTCGTAGTGGCTATGGCTACACCTTC.

The gene calls are TRBV25-1 and TRBJ1-1; D is ambiguous. The V and J ends lost 5 bases and 3 bases respectively, with 13 bases between them. CDR3 length equals 14 residues. Germline values: CDR1 MGHDK, CDR2 SYGVNS. In DNA form, the CDR3 reads TGTGCCAGCAGTCCGATGTATGCGGACACTGAAGCTTTCTTT. It specifies CASSPMYADTEAFF.

This clone occurred once. The genes are TRBV7-2 and TRBJ2-7; 7 bases map to TRBD2. J lost 3 bases, V lost 3 bases, and 5 bases had no gene match. The V gene's germline CDR1 is SGHTA and CDR2 FQGNSA. The CDR3 is 14 residues long. CDR3 amino acids: CTSSLGGGYYEQYF. CDR3 bases: TGTACCAGCAGCTTGGGCGGGGGTTACTACGAGCAGTACTTC.

The gene calls are TRBV7-7 and TRBJ2-2; 10 bases match TRBD2. V dropped 5 bases and J dropped 7; count of bases not matched to a gene: 13. Germline V gene lookup returns CDR1 SSHAT and CDR2 FNYEAQ (reference sequence). This CDR3 is 17 amino acids long. CDR3 region: CASSPWGSGRQDGELFF. The DNA for the CDR3 is TGTGCCAGCAGCCCCTGGGGTAGCGGGAGGCAAGACGGGGAGCTGTTTTTT.

V is TRBV6-5 and J is TRBJ1-4; a possible D gene is TRBD1 (6 bases). Deletions cut 3 bases from V and 12 bases from J, with 20 bases between. Germline V gives CDR1 MNHEY, CDR2 SVGAGI. This CDR3 spans 15 amino acids. The CDR3 reads CASSYSGVPPGELFF. In DNA form, the CDR3 reads TGTGCCAGCAGTTATTCAGGGGTCCCCCCGGGAGAACTGTTTTTT.

This chain uses TRBV27 with TRBJ2-7, with a weak D call TRBD1 (6 bases). V lost 4 bases to trimming and J lost 0 bases, with 10 bases between them. Germline lookup yields CDR1 MNHEY and CDR2 SMNVEV (reference sequence). The CDR3 totals 14 residues. Here the CDR3 reads CASSSLQGSYEQYF. CDR3 in DNA: TGTGCCAGCAGTTCCCTACAGGGCTCCTACGAGCAGTACTTC.

J is TRBJ1-1 and V is TRBV6-5; D call uncertain. V lost 6 bases, J lost 4 bases, and 12 bases lay in between. The CDR3 contains 13 residues. CDR1 is MNHEY and CDR2 is SVGAGI in the germline V gene. CDR3 nucleotides: TGTGCCAGCAGCCTCGATCAGCGCACTGAAGCTTTCTTT. Protein sequence: CASSLDQRTEAFF.

The rearrangement joins TRBV10-1 to TRBJ2-5; D is unclear. The germline V gene encodes CDR1 WNHNN and CDR2 SYGVQD (reference sequence). V was clipped by 2 bases and J by 2 bases, with 6 bases between them. The length of the CDR3 is 13 residues. CDR3: CASSENRQETQYF. The CDR3 DNA reads TGCGCCAGCAGTGAGAATCGGCAAGAGACCCAGTACTTC.

This clone came up once. J is TRBJ2-7 and V is TRBV5-1; 10 positions match TRBD2. This CDR3 is 15 amino acids long. V trimming: 3 bases; J trimming: 4 bases; junction bases outside the gene matches: 7. Germline V gives CDR1 SGHRS, CDR2 YFSETQ. The CDR3 loop is CASSWTSGGAYEQYF. The CDR3 bases are TGCGCCAGCAGCTGGACTAGCGGAGGGGCTTACGAGCAGTACTTC. The full variable domain, with the rest looked up from reference TRBV5-1 and TRBJ2-7, is KAGVTQTPRYLIKTRGQQVTLSCSPISGHRSVSWYQQTPGQGLQFLFEYFSETQRNKGNFPGRFSGRQFSNSRSEMNVSTLELGDSALYLCASSWTSGGAYEQYFGPGTRLTVT.

V is TRBV5-1 and J is TRBJ1-2; D gene uncertain. Looked up from germline, CDR1 is SGHRS and CDR2 is YFSETQ. The CDR3 sequence is 15 residues long. Trimming took off 0 bases at V and 4 bases at J, with 13 bases between the two ends. CDR3 residues: CASSLAIGPGYGYTF. CDR3 DNA sequence: TGCGCCAGCAGCTTGGCCATCGGGCCTGGCTATGGCTACACCTTC.